This T cell receptor (beta chain) came from a study of OX40 agonist ivuxolimab in advanced cancers. Study-level points and caveats: Some nonresponders additionally presented with little normalized T-cell clonal expansion. Still undetermined is the antigen specificity of the expanded peripheral T cells.

This clone was seen a single time. Its antigen remains unknown. The protocol was immunoSEQ multiplex PCR, while the TCRdb copy is restricted to in-frame clones and leaves out a portion. The repertoire holds 60,000 to 80,000 clones, with 86% as singletons. CDR3 size: 16 residues. After removal of 0 bases from V and 3 bases from J, the junction contained 5 bases not matched to a gene. CDR1 SGHTA and CDR2 FQGNSA come from the germline V gene. V gene TRBV7-2 combines with J gene TRBJ2-7, with 10 bases fitting TRBD1. This sequence was found in an adult with an advanced solid tumor such as melanoma, head and neck, liver or kidney cancer. The sequenced sample was CD4+ or CD8+ T cells sorted from blood, obtained in a trial of the OX40 agonist ivuxolimab. In nucleotides, the CDR3 is TGTGCCAGCAGCTTAGCGGGGACAGGGGTTGGCTACGAGCAGTACTTC. Translated: CASSLAGTGVGYEQYF.